A single sample gave rise to the 17 T cell receptor beta chains below, sequenced in a study of tumor-infiltrating lymphocytes in primary liver carcinoma. Unsorted bulk tissue, roughly 20-32 mg of it, served as the source for co-extraction of RNA and DNA. Reverse transcription of approximately 500 ng total RNA with a constant-region primer produced TCR beta cDNA. Slightly modified ARM-PCR, run as three nested multiplex PCR rounds, produced the TCR beta libraries. The first two PCR rounds, roughly 9 cycles each, used TRBV1-TRBV30 forward primers and a C-beta reverse primer. TCRdb re-called the multiplex PCR reads with MiXCR, one entry per CDR3 protein. Here the sample spans roughly 120,000 distinct CDR3 sequences, around 60% being singletons. Input material: liver tumor tissue from sampling region 3. Described subset: tumor region T3, left-lateral pole. The receptors derive from a woman aged 55-69 years with primary liver carcinoma and hepatitis B virus infection.

As regards this clonotype: Since the CDR3 does not end with the conserved phenylalanine or tryptophan, this likely comes from a read error. V gene TRBV29-1 combines with J gene TRBJ2-7; D not certain. V lost 4 bases and J lost 3, with 10 bases in between. CDR1 SQVTM and CDR2 ANQGSEA come from the germline V gene. The CDR3 extends over 12 amino acids. This CDR3 is CSVVGMNYEQYL. DNA of the CDR3: TGCAGCGTTGTCGGTATGAACTACGAGCAGTACCTT.

The chain is built from TRBV24-1 and TRBJ2-3; D is unresolved. Germline V lookup: CDR1 KGHDR, CDR2 SFDVKD. This CDR3 region has 15 residues. V lost 1 base to trimming and J lost 5 bases, with 12 bases between them. The CDR3 DNA is TGTGCCACCAGTGATTTAGACTTGACGAAAGATACGCAGTATTTT. Translating gives CATSDLDLTKDTQYF.

CDR3 protein: CASRRAELRRNTEAFF. DNA for the CDR3: TGTGCCAGCAGAAGGGCAGAGTTAAGGAGAAACACTGAAGCTTTCTTT. V is TRBV28 and J is TRBJ1-1; D is ambiguous. The CDR3 is made up of 16 amino acids. The V end was cut by 6 bases, the J end by 2 bases, with 19 bases between. The germline V gene encodes CDR1 MDHEN and CDR2 SYDVKM.

At least ten counts were recorded for this clonotype. V is TRBV6-1 and J is TRBJ1-1; D may be TRBD1 (5 bases). Germline assignment: CDR1 MNHNS and CDR2 SASEGT. The CDR3 is 13 amino acids. V was cut by 2 bases and J by 11 bases, with 15 bases left in between. Here the CDR3 reads CASSETERGRAFF. The CDR3 DNA is TGTGCCAGCAGTGAAACAGAAAGGGGACGGGCTTTCTTT.

This clonotype was recorded a few times. Germline is not matched at one junction end, which may reflect a read error. This chain links TRBV11-2 with TRBJ2-2; D perhaps matches TRBD2 (6 bases). The germline V gene has CDR1 SGHAT and CDR2 FQNNGV. CDR3 length: 15 amino acids. CDR3 loop: CASSPPRGPTGELFF. As DNA, the CDR3 is TGTGCCAGCAGCCCTCCGCGGGGACCGACCGGGGAACTGTTTTTT.

The V gene is TRBV28, the J gene TRBJ1-1; D is possibly TRBD1 (5 bases). This CDR3 contains 15 residues. Trimming stripped 11 bases from V and 1 base from J, with 20 bases between. CDR1 is MDHEN, CDR2 SYDVKM, per germline. The CDR3 loop reads CACINRPSGNTEAFF. The CDR3 DNA follows: TGTGCCTGCATTAACAGGCCTTCGGGGAACACTGAAGCTTTCTTT.

This clonotype showed up many times. This sequence joins TRBV5-5 and TRBJ2-6; no clear D gene. The germline V gene has CDR1 SGHKS and CDR2 YYEKEE (reference sequence). Trimming left V 0 bases short and J 2 bases short, with 3 bases between. The CDR3 length is 14 residues. CDR3 in DNA: TGTGCCAGCAGCTTGGTAGCTGGGGCCAACGTCCTGACTTTC. Protein product: CASSLVAGANVLTF.

This chain's CDR3 is CASSLEAGEPGTQYF. CDR3 coding DNA: TGTGCCAGCAGCTTAGAAGCGGGAGAACCAGGTACGCAGTATTTT. The V call is TRBV11-3, the J call TRBJ2-3, with 8 bases that match TRBD2. The CDR3 extends over 15 amino acids. J was trimmed by 8 bases and V by 0 bases; bases with no gene match: 7. From germline, CDR1 is SGHNT and CDR2 YENEEA.

A few counts support this clonotype. The V gene is TRBV11-2, the J gene TRBJ2-3; 7 positions match TRBD1. Germline-derived CDR1 and CDR2 are SGHAT and FQNNGV. The CDR3 is 15 residues long. V trimming: 10 bases; J trimming: 3 bases; junction bases outside the gene matches: 13. This CDR3 reads CANSLTGETTDTQYF. Here the CDR3 DNA reads TGTGCCAACAGTCTTACAGGGGAAACTACAGATACGCAGTATTTT.

The chain uses TRBV5-1 and TRBJ2-7, with no clear D. This CDR3 has 14 amino acids. V shed 0 bases and J shed 1 base, with 8 bases lying between them. Looked up from germline, CDR1 is SGHRS and CDR2 is YFSETQ. The CDR3 DNA sequence: TGCGCCAGCAGCTTGGCCGAGCGTTCCTACGAGCAGTACTTC. Amino acid sequence: CASSLAERSYEQYF. Full variable domain (missing parts from reference TRBV5-1 and TRBJ2-7): KAGVTQTPRYLIKTRGQQVTLSCSPISGHRSVSWYQQTPGQGLQFLFEYFSETQRNKGNFPGRFSGRQFSNSRSEMNVSTLELGDSALYLCASSLAERSYEQYFGPGTRLTVT.

Notes on this clonotype: The germline gene is not matched at one end of the junction; a read error may be the cause. This chain joins TRBV11-2 and TRBJ2-5; D gene ambiguous. Germline V gene sequence: CDR1 SGHAT, CDR2 FQNNGV. The CDR3 runs to 13 residues. The CDR3 loop reads CASGFQVGETQYF. The CDR3 region has the DNA TGTGCCAGCGGCTTTCAGGTCGGAGAGACCCAGTACTTC. The complete variable domain, with remaining parts taken from reference TRBV11-2 and TRBJ2-5, reads EAGVAQSPRYKIIEKRQSVAFWCNPISGHATLYWYQQILGQGPKLLIQFQNNGVVDDSQLPKDRFSAERLKGVDSTLKIQPAKLEDSAVYLCASGFQVGETQYFGPGTRLLVL.

Points on this clonotype: Relative to the germline gene, one junction end is altered; a read error may explain this. The genes are TRBV28 and TRBJ2-4; D gene ambiguous. Germline lookup yields CDR1 MDHEN and CDR2 SYDVKM. The CDR3 is 18 amino acids. This CDR3 is CVSSPRSGSAPAKNIQYF. DNA of the CDR3: TGTGTCAGCAGTCCTCGGTCCGGGTCAGCACCAGCCAAAAACATTCAGTACTTC. The full variable domain, its missing parts supplied by reference TRBV28 and TRBJ2-4, is DVKVTQSSRYLVKRTGEKVFLECVQDMDHENMFWYRQDPGLGLRLIYFSYDVKMKEKGDIPEGYSVSREKKERFSLILESASTNQTSMYLCVSSPRSGSAPAKNIQYFGAGTRLSVL.

As concerns this clonotype: At one end, the junction sequence differs from germline, possibly due to a read error. The J gene is TRBJ1-2, the V gene TRBV6-5; D is undetermined. Germline V lookup: CDR1 MNHEY, CDR2 SVGAGI. The CDR3 is made up of 21 amino acids. For the CDR3, the DNA is TGTGCCAGCAGTTACGTTTCAGTTAGCTACGCGGCCCCCGTAATAGGCTATGGCTACACGTTC. The encoded protein is CASSYVSVSYAAPVIGYGYTF.

In this sample, this clonotype turned up many times. The genes are TRBV11-2 and TRBJ2-7, with D possibly TRBD1 on 6 matching bases. Trimming took off 5 bases at V and 1 base at J, with 12 bases between the two ends. The CDR3 contains 14 residues. CDR1 and CDR2 from the germline V gene are SGHAT and FQNNGV. This chain's CDR3 is CASSPRTDSYEQYF. The CDR3 DNA reads TGTGCCAGCAGCCCCCGGACAGATTCCTACGAGCAGTACTTC.

Remarks on this clonotype: One end of the junction fails to match germline, which may point to a read error. The chain uses TRBV11-2 and TRBJ2-1; TRBD1 matches at 7 bases. The CDR3 length is 14 residues. Germline CDR1 SGHAT, CDR2 FQNNGV. CDR3 loop: CAGSWTGQPYEQCF. The CDR3 nucleotides read TGTGCCGGCAGCTGGACGGGACAGCCATACGAGCAGTGCTTC.

This clonotype occurred once. This is likely a read error, given that the CDR3 carries no conserved phenylalanine or tryptophan at its end. The limits of the CDR3 on the DNA are not certain, so only TCRdb's listed CDR3 is given. The rearrangement joins TRBV6-5 to TRBJ2-3. The CDR3 comprises 13 residues, both ends counted. From germline, CDR1 is MNHEY and CDR2 SVGAGI. The CDR3 protein is CASSYSIVSTQYI.

The genes are TRBV6-5 and TRBJ2-3; D possibly corresponds to TRBD2 (5 bases). Trimming shortened V by 8 bases and J by 6 bases, and 15 bases separated the two germline ends. Per the germline V gene, CDR1 is MNHEY and CDR2 is SVGAGI. There are 13 residues in the CDR3. The CDR3 loop reads CASGETIGDTQYF. The CDR3 bases are TGTGCCAGCGGTGAGACTATTGGGGATACGCAGTATTTT.